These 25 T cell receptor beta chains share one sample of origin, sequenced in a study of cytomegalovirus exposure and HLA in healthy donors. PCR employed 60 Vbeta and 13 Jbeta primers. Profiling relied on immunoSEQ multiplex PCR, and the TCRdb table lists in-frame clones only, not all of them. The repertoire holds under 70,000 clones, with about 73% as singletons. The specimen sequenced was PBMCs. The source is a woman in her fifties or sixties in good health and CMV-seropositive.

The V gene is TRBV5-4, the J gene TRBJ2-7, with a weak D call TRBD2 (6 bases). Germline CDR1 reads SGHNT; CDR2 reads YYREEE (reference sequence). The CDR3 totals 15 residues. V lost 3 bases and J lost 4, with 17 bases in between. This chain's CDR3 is CASSSGGQSLYEQYF. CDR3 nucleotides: TGTGCCAGCAGCTCCGGGGGTCAGAGCCTTTACGAGCAGTACTTC.

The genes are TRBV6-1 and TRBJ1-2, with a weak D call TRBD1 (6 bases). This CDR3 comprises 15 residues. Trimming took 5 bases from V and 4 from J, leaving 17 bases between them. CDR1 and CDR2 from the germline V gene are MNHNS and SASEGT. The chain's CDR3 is CASSPGQPPFYGYTF. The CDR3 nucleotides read TGTGCCAGCAGTCCCGGACAGCCCCCGTTCTATGGCTACACCTTC.

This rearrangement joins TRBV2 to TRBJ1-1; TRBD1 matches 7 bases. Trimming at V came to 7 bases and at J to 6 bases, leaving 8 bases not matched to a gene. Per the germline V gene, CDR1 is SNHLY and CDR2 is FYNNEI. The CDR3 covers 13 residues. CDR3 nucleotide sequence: TGTGCCAGCACCCAAGGGACAGAGGCTGAAGCTTTCTTT. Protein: CASTQGTEAEAFF.

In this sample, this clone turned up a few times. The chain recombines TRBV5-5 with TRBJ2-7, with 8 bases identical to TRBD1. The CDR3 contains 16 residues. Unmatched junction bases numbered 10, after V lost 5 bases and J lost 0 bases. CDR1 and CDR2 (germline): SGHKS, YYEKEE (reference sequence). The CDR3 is CASSPRQGAASYEQYF. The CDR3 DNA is TGTGCCAGCAGTCCGAGGCAGGGGGCGGCCTCCTACGAGCAGTACTTC.

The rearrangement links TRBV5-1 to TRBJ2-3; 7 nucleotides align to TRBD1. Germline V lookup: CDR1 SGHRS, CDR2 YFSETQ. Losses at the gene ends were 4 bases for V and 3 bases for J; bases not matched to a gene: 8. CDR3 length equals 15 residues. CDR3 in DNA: TGCGCCAGCAGCCCCGGACAGGTCGGGACAGATACGCAGTATTTT. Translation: CASSPGQVGTDTQYF.

CDR3 residues: CASSAGTGGYNEQFF. CDR3 bases: TGTGCCAGCAGTGCCGGGACAGGGGGATACAATGAGCAGTTCTTC. The J gene is TRBJ2-1, the V gene TRBV25-1; 11 nucleotides line up with TRBD1. Germline CDR1 is MGHDK and CDR2 is SYGVNS. CDR3 size: 15 residues. Trimming cost V 4 bases and J 4 bases; bases outside gene matches: 3.

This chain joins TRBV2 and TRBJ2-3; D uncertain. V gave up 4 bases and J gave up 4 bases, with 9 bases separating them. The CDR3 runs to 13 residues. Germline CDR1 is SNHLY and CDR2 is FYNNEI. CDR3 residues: CASSVTLADTQYF. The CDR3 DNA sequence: TGTGCCAGCAGTGTTACCCTAGCAGATACGCAGTATTTT.

The CDR3 DNA is TGCAGTGCTACCTTTGTAGAGACCCAGTACTTC. It translates to CSATFVETQYF. The chain joins TRBV20-1 to TRBJ2-5; D remains ambiguous. Trimming removed 4 bases from V and 4 bases from J, with 7 bases in between. CDR3 length: 11 residues. Germline V CDR1 and CDR2: DFQATT, SNEGSKA (reference sequence).

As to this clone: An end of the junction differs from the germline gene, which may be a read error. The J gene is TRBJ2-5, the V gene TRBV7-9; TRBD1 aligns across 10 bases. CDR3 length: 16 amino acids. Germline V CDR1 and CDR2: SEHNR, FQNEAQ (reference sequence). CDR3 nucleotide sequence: TGTTCCAGCAGCTTTTTGGTGGGACAGGGGAAAGAGACCCAGTACTTC. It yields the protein CSSSFLVGQGKETQYF.

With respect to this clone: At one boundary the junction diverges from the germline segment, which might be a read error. The CDR3 sequence: CSVETEPTHF. The CDR3 DNA is TGCAGCGTTGAAACCGAACCAACACACTTC. This chain joins TRBV29-1 and TRBJ2-5; D is unresolved. Germline V CDR1 and CDR2: SQVTM, ANQGSEA. CDR3 length equals 10 residues.

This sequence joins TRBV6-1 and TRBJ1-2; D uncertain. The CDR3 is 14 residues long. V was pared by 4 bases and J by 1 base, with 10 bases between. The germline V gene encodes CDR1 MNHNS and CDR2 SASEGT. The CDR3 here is CASSVGRDNYGYTF. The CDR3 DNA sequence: TGTGCCAGCAGTGTCGGACGGGATAACTATGGCTACACCTTC.

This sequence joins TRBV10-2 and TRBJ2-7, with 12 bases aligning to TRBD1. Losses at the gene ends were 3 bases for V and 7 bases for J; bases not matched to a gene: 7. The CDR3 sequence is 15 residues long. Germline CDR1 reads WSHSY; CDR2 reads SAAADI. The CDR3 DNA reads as TGCGCCAGCAGTGACCCGGGACAGGGGGCGAGGGAGCAGTACTTC. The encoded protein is CASSDPGQGAREQYF.

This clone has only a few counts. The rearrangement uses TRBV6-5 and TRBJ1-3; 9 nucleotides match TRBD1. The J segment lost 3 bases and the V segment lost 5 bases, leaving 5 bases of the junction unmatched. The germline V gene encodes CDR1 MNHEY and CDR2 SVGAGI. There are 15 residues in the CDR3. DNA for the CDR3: TGTGCCAGCAGTCTAACAGGGGGCTTTGGAAACACCATATATTTT. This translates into CASSLTGGFGNTIYF.

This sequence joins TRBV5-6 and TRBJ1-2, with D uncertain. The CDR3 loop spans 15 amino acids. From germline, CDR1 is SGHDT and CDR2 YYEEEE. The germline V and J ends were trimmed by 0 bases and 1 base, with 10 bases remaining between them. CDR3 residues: CASSLGGGSNYGYTF. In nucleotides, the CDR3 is TGTGCCAGCAGCTTGGGAGGAGGCAGTAACTATGGCTACACCTTC.

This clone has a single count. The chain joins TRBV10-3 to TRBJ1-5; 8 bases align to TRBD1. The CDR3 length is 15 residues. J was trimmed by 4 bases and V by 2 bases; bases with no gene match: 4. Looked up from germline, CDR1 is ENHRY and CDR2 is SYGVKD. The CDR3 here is CAISERQGPNQPQHF. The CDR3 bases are TGTGCCATCAGTGAGCGACAGGGGCCTAATCAGCCCCAGCATTTT.

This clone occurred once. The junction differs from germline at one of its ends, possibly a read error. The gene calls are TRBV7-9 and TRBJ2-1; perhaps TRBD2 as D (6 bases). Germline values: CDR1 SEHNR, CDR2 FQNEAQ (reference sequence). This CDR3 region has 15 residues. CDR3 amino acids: CSSGLTWGLYNEQFF. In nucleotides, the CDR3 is TGTTCCAGCGGACTAACTTGGGGGTTGTACAATGAGCAGTTCTTC.

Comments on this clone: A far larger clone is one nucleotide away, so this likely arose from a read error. In DNA, the CDR3 is TGTGCCAGCAGTCCCTGGGACAGCAGGCAAGAGATCCAGTACTTC. Amino acid sequence: CASSPWDSRQEIQYF. J is TRBJ2-5 and V is TRBV6-5, with 7 bases aligning to TRBD1. In germline, CDR1 is MNHEY, CDR2 SVGAGI. The CDR3 sequence is 15 residues long.

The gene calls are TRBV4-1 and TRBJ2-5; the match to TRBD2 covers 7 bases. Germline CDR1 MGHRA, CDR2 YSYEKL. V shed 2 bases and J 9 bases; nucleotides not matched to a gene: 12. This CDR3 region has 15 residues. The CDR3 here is CASSQSPFGGGAQYF. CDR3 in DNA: TGCGCCAGCAGCCAATCCCCCTTCGGGGGAGGGGCCCAGTACTTC.

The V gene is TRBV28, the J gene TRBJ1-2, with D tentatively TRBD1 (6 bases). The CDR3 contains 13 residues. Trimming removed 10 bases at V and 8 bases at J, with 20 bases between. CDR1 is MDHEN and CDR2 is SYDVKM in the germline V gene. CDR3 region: CATTSQGGGGYTF. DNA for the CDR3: TGTGCCACCACGTCACAGGGCGGGGGGGGCTACACCTTC.

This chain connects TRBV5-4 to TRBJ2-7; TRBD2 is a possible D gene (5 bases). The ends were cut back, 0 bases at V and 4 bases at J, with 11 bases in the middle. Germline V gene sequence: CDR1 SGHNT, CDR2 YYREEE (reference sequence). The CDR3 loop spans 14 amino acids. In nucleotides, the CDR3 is TGTGCCAGCAGCTTGGGGACTGATTCGTACGAGCAGTACTTC. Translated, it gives CASSLGTDSYEQYF.

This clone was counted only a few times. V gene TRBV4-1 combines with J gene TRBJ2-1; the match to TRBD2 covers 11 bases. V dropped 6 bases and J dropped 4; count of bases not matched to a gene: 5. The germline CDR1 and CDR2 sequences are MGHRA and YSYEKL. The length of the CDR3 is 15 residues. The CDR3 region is CASSPTSGEYNEQFF. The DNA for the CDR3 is TGCGCCAGCAGTCCGACTAGCGGGGAGTACAATGAGCAGTTCTTC.

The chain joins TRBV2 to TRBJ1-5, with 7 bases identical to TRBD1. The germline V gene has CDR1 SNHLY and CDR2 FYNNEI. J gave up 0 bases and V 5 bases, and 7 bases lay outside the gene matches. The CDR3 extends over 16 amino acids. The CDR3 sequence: CASSLRTGDSNQPQHF. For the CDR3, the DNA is TGTGCCAGCAGTTTACGGACAGGCGATAGCAATCAGCCCCAGCATTTT. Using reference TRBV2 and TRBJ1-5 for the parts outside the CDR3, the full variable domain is EPEVTQTPSHQVTQMGQEVILRCVPISNHLYFYWYRQILGQKVEFLVSFYNNEISEKSEIFDDQFSVERPDGSNFTLKIRSTKLEDSAMYFCASSLRTGDSNQPQHFGDGTRLSIL.

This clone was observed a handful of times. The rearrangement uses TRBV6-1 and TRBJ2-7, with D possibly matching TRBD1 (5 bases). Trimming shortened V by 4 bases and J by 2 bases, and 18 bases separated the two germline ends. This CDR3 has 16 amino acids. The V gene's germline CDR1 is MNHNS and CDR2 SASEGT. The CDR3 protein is CASSAVDSDLAYEQYF. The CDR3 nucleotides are TGTGCCAGCAGTGCAGTCGACAGCGACTTAGCCTACGAGCAGTACTTC.

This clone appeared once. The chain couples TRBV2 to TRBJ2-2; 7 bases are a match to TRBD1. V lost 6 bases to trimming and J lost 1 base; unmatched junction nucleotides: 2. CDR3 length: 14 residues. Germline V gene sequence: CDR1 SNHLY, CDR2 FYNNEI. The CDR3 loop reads CASSWDRNTGELFF. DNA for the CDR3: TGTGCCAGCAGCTGGGACAGGAACACCGGGGAGCTGTTTTTT. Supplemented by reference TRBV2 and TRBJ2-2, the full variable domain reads EPEVTQTPSHQVTQMGQEVILRCVPISNHLYFYWYRQILGQKVEFLVSFYNNEISEKSEIFDDQFSVERPDGSNFTLKIRSTKLEDSAMYFCASSWDRNTGELFFGEGSRLTVL.

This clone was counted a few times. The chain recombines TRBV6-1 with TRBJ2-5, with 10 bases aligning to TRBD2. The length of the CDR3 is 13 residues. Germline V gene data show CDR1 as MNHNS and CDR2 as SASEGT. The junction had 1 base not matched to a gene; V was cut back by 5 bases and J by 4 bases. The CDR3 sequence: CASSRLAGETQYF. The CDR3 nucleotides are TGTGCCAGCAGTCGACTAGCGGGAGAGACCCAGTACTTC.